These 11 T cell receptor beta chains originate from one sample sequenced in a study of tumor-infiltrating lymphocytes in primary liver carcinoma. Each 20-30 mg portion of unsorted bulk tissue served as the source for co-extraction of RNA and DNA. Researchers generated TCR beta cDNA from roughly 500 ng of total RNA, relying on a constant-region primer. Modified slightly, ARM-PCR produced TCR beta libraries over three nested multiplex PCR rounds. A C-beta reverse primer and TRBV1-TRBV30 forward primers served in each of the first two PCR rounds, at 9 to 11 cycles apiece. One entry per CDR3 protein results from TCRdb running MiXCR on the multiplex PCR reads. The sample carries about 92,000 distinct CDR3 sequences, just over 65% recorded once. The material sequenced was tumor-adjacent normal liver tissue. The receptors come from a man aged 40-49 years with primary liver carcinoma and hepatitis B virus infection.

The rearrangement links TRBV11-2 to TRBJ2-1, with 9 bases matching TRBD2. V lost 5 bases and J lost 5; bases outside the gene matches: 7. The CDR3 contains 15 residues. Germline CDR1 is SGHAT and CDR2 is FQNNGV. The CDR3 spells CASSHLAGADNEQFF. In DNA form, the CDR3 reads TGTGCCAGCAGCCATTTAGCGGGGGCAGACAATGAGCAGTTCTTC.

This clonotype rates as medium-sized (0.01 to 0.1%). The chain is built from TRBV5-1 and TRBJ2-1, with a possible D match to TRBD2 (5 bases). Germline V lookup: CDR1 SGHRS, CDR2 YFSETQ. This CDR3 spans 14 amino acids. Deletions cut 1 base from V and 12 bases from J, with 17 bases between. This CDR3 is CASSLSGIPDGQFF. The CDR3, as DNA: TGCGCCAGCAGCTTGTCGGGGATCCCCGATGGGCAGTTCTTC.

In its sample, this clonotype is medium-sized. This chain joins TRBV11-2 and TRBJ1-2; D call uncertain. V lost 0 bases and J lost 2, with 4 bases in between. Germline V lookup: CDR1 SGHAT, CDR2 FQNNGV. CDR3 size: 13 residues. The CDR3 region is CASSLDLNYGYTF. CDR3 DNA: TGTGCCAGCAGCTTAGATCTGAACTATGGCTACACCTTC.

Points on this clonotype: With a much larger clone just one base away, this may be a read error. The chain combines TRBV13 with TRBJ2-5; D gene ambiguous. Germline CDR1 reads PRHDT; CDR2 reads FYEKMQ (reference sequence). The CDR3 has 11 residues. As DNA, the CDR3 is TGTGCCGGCAGCCGTGCGGAGACCCAGTACTTC. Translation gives CAGSRAETQYF. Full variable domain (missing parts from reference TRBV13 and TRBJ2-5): AAGVIQSPRHLIKEKRETATLKCYPIPRHDTVYWYQQGPGQDPQFLISFYEKMQSDKGSIPDRFSAQQFSDYHSELNMSSLELGDSALYFCAGSRAETQYFGPGTRLLVL.

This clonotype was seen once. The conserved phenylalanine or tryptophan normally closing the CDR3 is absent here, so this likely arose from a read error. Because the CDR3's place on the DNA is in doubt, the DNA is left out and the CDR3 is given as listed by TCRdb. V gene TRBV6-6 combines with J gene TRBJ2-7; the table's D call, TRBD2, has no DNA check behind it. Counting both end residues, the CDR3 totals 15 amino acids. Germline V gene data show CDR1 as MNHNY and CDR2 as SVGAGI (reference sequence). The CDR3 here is CACSYGASGRYEQYI.

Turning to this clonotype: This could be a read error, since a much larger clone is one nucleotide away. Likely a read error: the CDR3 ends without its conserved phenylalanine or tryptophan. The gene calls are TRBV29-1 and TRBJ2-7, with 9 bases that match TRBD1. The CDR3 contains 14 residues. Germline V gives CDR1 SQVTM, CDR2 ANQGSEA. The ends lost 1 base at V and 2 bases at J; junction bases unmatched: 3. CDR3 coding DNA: TGCAGCGTTGAAGGGGGGACAGGGCCCTACGAGCAGTACCTC. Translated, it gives CSVEGGTGPYEQYL.

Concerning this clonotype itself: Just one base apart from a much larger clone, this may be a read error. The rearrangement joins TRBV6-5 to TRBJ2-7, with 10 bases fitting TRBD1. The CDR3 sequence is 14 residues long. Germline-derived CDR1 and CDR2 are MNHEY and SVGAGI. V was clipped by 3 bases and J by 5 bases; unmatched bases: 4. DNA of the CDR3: TGTGCCAGCAGTTATAAGGACAGGGGGGACGAGCAGTACTTC. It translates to CASSYKDRGDEQYF.

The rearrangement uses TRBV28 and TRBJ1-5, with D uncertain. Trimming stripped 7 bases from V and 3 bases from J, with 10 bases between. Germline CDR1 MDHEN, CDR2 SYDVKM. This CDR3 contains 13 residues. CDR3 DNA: TGTGCCAGCACAAGGATGGCCAATCAGCCCCAGCATTTT. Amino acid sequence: CASTRMANQPQHF.

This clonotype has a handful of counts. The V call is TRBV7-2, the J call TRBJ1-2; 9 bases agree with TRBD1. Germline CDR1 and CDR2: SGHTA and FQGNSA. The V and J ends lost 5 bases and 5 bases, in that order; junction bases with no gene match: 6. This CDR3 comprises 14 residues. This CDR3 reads CASSGEQGAYGYTF. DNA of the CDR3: TGTGCCAGCAGCGGTGAACAGGGGGCGTATGGCTACACCTTC. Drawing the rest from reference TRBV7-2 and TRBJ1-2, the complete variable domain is GAGVSQSPSNKVTEKGKDVELRCDPISGHTALYWYRQSLGQGLEFLIYFQGNSAPDKSGLPSDRFSAERTGGSVSTLTIQRTQQEDSAVYLCASSGEQGAYGYTFGSGTRLTVV.

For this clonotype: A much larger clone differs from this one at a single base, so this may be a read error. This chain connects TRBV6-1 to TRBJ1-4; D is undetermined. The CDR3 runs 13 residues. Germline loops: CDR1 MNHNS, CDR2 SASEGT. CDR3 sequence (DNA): TGTGCCATCAGTGAATTTCCGGGCCAGATACTGTTTTTT. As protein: CAISEFPGQILFF.

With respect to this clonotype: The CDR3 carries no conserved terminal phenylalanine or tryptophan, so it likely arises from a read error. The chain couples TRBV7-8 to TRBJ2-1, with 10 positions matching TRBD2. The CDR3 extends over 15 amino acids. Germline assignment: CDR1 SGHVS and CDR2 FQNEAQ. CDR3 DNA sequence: TGTGCCAGCAGCAAAAGAGGACTAGCGGACAATGGGCAGTTCTCC. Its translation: CASSKRGLADNGQFS.